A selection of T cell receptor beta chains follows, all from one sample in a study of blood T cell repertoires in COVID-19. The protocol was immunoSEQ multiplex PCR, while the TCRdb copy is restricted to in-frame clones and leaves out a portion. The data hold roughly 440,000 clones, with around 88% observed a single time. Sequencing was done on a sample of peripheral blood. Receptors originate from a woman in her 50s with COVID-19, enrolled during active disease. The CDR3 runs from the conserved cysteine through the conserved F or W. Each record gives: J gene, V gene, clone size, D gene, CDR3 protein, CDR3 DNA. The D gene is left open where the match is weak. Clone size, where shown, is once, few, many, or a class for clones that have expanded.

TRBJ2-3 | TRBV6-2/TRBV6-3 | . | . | CASSYRGTDTQYF | TGTGCCAGCAGTTACAGAGGCACAGATACGCAGTATTTT
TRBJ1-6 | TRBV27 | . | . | CASSLMLSGAGHSPLHF | TGTGCCAGCAGTTTAATGTTGAGTGGCGCGGGTCATTCACCCCTCCACTTT
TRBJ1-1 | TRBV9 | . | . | CASSVGGGLNTEAFF | TGTGCCAGCAGCGTAGGCGGGGGGCTGAACACTGAAGCTTTCTTT
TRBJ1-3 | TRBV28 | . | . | CASSLGGSGNTIYF | TGTGCCAGCAGTTTAGGGGGGTCTGGAAACACCATATATTTT
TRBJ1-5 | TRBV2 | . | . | CASSGHISNQPQHF | TGTGCCAGCAGCGGACATATTAGCAATCAGCCCCAGCATTTT
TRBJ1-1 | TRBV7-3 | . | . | CASSWGGNTEAFF | TGTGCCAGCAGCTGGGGAGGCAACACTGAAGCTTTCTTT
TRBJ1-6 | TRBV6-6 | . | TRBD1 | CASSYLGTGRDSPLHF | TGTGCCAGCAGTTACTTAGGGACAGGGAGGGATTCACCCCTCCACTTT
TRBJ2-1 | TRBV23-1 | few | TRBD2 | CASSQSLLAESNEQFF | TGCGCCAGCAGTCAATCCCTACTAGCGGAGAGTAATGAGCAGTTCTTC
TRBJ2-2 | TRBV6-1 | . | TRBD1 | CASSEYFGGTGADGELFF | TGTGCCAGCAGTGAATATTTCGGTGGGACAGGGGCTGACGGGGAGCTGTTTTTT
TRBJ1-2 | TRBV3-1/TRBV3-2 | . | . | CASSQQSFPTAYGYTF | TGTGCCAGCAGCCAACAAAGTTTCCCGACAGCCTATGGCTACACCTTC
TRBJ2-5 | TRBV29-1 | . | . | CSVEGAQETQYF | TGCAGCGTTGAGGGGGCCCAAGAGACCCAGTACTTC
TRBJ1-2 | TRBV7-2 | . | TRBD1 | CASSSGQAVNYGYTF | TGTGCCAGCAGCTCTGGACAGGCGGTTAACTATGGCTACACCTTC
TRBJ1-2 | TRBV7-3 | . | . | CASSSGGDGYTF | TGTGCCAGCTCCTCCGGAGGGGATGGCTACACCTTC
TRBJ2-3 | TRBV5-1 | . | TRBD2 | CASATSGKEDTQYF | TGCGCCAGCGCCACTAGCGGGAAAGAGGATACGCAGTATTTT
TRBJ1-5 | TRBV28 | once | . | CASSRTLHPQHF | TGTGCCAGCAGCCGAACATTACACCCCCAGCATTTT
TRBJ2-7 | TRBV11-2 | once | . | CASSLFLQGYEQYF | TGTGCCAGCAGCTTATTCCTCCAGGGCTACGAGCAGTACTTC
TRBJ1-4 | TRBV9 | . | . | CASSVPGIGEKLFF | TGTGCCAGCAGCGTACCAGGGATTGGAGAAAAACTGTTTTTT
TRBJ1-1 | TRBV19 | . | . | CASSLGLEAEAFF | TGTGCCAGTAGTTTAGGGCTCGAGGCTGAAGCTTTCTTT
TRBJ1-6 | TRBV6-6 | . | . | CASSYSWGDSPLHF | TGTGCCAGCAGTTACTCGTGGGGGGACTCACCCCTCCACTTT